This T cell receptor (beta chain) was sequenced during a study of OX40 agonist ivuxolimab in advanced cancers. In the study overall: Those enrolled were roughly 80% male, with a mean age of roughly 60 years and ages from roughly 20 to 85. Partial responses were achieved by three patients, one with hepatocellular carcinoma and two with cutaneous melanoma. Notes on the study in general: Clonal expansion by week 6 occurred in CD4+ and CD8+ blood T cells (at 0.1 to 3.0 mg/kg). Expansion of clones was among the lowest in partial responders at 0.1-3.0 mg/kg.

The table came from immunoSEQ multiplex PCR; TCRdb's copy has only in-frame clones and leaves some out. The sample lists approximately 80,000 clones; 89% were seen once. The germline V gene has CDR1 SGHAT and CDR2 FQNNGV. The CDR3 consists of 15 residues. V lost 0 bases to trimming and J lost 9 bases, with 12 bases between them. A word on this clone: What it recognizes is unknown.

The chain links TRBV11-2 to TRBJ1-6; TRBD1 might be the D (5 bases). Sequencing was performed on CD4+ or CD8+ T cells sorted from blood, taken in a trial of the OX40 agonist ivuxolimab. The receptor was derived from an adult with an advanced solid tumor such as melanoma, head and neck, liver or kidney cancer. This chain's CDR3 is CASSLEGGVGSPLHF. DNA of the CDR3: TGTGCCAGCAGCTTAGAAGGAGGGGTTGGTTCACCCCTCCACTTT.